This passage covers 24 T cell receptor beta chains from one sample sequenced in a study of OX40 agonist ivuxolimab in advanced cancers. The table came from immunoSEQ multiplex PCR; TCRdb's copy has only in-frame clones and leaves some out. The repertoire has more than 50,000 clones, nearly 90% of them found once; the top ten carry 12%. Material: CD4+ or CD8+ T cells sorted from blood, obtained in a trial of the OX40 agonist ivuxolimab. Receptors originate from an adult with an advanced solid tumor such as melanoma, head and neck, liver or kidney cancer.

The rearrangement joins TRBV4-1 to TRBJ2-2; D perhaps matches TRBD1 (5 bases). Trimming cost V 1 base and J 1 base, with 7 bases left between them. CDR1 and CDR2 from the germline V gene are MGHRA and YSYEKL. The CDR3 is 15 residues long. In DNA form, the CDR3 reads TGCGCCAGCAGCCAAGGCACAGGGAACACCGGGGAGCTGTTTTTT. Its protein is CASSQGTGNTGELFF.

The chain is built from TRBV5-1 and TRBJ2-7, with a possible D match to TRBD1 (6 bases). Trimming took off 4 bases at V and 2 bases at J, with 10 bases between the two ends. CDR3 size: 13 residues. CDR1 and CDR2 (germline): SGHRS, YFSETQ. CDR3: CASSQGPTYEQYF. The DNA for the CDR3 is TGCGCCAGCAGCCAGGGGCCCACCTACGAGCAGTACTTC.

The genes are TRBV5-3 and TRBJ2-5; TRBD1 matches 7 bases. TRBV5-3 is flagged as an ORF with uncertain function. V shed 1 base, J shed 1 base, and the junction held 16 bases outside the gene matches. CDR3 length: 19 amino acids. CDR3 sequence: CARSLYGTEVGSIQETQYF. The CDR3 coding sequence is TGTGCCAGAAGCTTGTATGGGACAGAGGTAGGATCCATCCAAGAGACCCAGTACTTC.

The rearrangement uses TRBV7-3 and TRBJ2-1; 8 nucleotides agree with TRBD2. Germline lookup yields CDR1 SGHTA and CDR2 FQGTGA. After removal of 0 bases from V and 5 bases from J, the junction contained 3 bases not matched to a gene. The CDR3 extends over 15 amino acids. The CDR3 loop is CASSLTRTSNNEQFF. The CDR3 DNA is TGTGCCAGCAGCTTAACCCGGACTAGCAACAATGAGCAGTTCTTC.

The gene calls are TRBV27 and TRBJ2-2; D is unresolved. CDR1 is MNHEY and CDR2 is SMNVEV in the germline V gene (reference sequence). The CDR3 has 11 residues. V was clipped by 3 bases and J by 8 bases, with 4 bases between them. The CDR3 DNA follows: TGTGCCAGCAGTTTCTTTGGGGAGCTGTTTTTT. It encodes CASSFFGELFF.

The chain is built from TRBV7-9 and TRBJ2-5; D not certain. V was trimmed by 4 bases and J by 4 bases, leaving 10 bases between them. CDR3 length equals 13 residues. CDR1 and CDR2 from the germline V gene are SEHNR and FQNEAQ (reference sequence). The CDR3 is CASSWVHGETQYF. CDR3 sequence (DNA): TGTGCCAGCAGCTGGGTTCACGGAGAGACCCAGTACTTC.

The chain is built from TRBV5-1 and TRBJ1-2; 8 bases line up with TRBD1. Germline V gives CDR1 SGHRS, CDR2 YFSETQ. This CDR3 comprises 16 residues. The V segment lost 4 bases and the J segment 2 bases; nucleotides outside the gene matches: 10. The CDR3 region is CASSKRQGTTNYGYTF. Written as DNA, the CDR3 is TGCGCCAGCAGCAAAAGACAGGGGACAACAAACTATGGCTACACCTTC.

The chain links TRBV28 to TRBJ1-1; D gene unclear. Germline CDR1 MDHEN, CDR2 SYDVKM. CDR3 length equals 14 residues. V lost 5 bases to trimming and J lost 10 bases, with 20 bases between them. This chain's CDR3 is CASSPNSDPRAAFF. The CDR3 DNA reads TGTGCCAGCAGTCCCAATTCGGACCCCCGGGCAGCTTTCTTT.

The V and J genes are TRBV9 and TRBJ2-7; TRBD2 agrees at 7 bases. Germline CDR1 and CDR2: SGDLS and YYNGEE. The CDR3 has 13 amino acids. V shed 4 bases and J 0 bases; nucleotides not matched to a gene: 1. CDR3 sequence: CASSPSGSYEQYF. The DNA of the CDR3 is TGTGCCAGCAGCCCTAGCGGCTCCTACGAGCAGTACTTC.

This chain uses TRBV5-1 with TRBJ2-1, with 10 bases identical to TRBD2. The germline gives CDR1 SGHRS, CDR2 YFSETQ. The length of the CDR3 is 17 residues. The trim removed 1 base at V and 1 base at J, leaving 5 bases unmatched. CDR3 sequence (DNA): TGCGCCAGCAGCTTGACTAGCGGGACAGCTTCCTACAATGAGCAGTTCTTC. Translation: CASSLTSGTASYNEQFF. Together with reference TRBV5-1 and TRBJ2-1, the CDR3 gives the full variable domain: KAGVTQTPRYLIKTRGQQVTLSCSPISGHRSVSWYQQTPGQGLQFLFEYFSETQRNKGNFPGRFSGRQFSNSRSEMNVSTLELGDSALYLCASSLTSGTASYNEQFFGPGTRLTVL.

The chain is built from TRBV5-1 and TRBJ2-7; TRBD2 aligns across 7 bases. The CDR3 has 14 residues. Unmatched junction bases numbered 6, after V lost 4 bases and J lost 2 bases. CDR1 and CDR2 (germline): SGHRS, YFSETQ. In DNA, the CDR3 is TGCGCCAGCAGCCCAGCGGGGCTTACCTACGAGCAGTACTTC. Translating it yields CASSPAGLTYEQYF.

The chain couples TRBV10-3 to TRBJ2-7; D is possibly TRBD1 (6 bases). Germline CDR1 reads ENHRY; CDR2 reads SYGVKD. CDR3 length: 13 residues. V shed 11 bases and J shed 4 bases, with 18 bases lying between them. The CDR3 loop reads CALGQGPRYEQYF. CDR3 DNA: TGTGCCCTAGGCCAGGGGCCTCGGTACGAGCAGTACTTC.

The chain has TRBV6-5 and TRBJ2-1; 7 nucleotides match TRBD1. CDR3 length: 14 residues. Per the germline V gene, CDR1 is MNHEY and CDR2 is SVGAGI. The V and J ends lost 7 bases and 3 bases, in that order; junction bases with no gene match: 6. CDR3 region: CASIGAGGYNEQFF. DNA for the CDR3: TGTGCCAGCATTGGGGCAGGGGGCTACAATGAGCAGTTCTTC.

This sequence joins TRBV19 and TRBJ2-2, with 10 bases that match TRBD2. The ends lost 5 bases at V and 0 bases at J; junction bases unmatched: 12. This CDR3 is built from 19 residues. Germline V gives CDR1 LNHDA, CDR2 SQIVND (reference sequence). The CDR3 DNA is TGTGCCAGTAGTGGCCTCCGGCTAGCGGGGGCCGCGAACACCGGGGAGCTGTTTTTT. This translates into CASSGLRLAGAANTGELFF.

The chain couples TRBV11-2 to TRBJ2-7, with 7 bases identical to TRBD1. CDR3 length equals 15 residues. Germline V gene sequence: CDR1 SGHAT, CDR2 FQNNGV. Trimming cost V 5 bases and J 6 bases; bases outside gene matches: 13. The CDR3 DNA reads TGTGCCAGCAGCCCTCCGACAGGGTTAAGGGCCGAGCAGTACTTC. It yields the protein CASSPPTGLRAEQYF.

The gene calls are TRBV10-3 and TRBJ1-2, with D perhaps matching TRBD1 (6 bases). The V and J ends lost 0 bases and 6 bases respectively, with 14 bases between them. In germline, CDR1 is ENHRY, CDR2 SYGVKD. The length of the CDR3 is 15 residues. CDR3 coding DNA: TGTGCCATCAGTGAGTCGAACAGGGAAGGAGATGGCTACACCTTC. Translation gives CAISESNREGDGYTF.

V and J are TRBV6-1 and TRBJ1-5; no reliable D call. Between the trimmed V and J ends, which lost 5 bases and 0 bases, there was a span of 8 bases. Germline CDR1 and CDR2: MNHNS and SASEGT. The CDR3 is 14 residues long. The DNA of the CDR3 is TGTGCCAGCAGTCCCAGGATTAGCAATCAGCCCCAGCATTTT. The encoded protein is CASSPRISNQPQHF.

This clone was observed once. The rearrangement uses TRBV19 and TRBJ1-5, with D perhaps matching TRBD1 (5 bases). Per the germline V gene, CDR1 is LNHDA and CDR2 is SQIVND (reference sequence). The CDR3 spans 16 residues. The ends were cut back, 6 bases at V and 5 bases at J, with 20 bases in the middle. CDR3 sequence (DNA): TGTGCCAGTAGGGGCCCAAGAGGGACCTGGGATCAGCCCCAGCATTTT. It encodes CASRGPRGTWDQPQHF.

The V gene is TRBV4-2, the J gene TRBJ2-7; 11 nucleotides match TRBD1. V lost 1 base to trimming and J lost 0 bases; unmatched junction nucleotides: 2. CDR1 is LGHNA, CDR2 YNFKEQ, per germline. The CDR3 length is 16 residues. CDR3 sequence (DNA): TGTGCCAGCAGCCAAGGGACAGGGGGCGCCTCCTACGAGCAGTACTTC. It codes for CASSQGTGGASYEQYF.

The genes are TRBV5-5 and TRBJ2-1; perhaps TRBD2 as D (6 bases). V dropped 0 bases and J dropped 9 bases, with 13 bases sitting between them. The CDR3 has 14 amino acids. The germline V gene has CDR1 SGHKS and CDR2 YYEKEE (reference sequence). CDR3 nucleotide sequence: TGTGCCAGCAGCTTGGCCGGAGGGCCGGGTGAGCAGTTCTTC. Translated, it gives CASSLAGGPGEQFF.

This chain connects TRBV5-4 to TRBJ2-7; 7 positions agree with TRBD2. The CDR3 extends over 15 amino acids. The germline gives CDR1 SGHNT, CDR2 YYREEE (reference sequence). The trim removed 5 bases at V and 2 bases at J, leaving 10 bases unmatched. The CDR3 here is CASSWGEGEAYEQYF. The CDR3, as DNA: TGTGCCAGCAGTTGGGGGGAGGGAGAGGCCTACGAGCAGTACTTC. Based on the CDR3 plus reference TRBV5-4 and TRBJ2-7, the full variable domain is ETGVTQSPTHLIKTRGQQVTLRCSSQSGHNTVSWYQQALGQGPQFIFQYYREEENGRGNFPPRFSGLQFPNYSSELNVNALELDDSALYLCASSWGEGEAYEQYFGPGTRLTVT.

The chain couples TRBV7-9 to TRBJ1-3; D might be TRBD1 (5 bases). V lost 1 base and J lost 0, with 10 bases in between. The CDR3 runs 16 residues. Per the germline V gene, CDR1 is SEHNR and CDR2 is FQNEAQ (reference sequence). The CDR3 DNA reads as TGTGCCAGCAGCTTAGAGACAGCTTCCTCTGGAAACACCATATATTTT. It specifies CASSLETASSGNTIYF.

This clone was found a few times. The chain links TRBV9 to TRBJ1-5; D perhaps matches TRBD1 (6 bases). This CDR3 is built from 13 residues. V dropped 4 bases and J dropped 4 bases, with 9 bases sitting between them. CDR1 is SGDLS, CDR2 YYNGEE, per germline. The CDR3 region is CASSTTGNQPQHF. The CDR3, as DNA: TGTGCCAGCAGCACAACAGGGAATCAGCCCCAGCATTTT.

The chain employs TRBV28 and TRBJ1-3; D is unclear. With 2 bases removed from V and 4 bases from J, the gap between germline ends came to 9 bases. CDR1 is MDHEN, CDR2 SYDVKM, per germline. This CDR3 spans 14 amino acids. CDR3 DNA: TGTGCCAGCAGTTTAGGGCAATCCGGAAACACCATATATTTT. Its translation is CASSLGQSGNTIYF.